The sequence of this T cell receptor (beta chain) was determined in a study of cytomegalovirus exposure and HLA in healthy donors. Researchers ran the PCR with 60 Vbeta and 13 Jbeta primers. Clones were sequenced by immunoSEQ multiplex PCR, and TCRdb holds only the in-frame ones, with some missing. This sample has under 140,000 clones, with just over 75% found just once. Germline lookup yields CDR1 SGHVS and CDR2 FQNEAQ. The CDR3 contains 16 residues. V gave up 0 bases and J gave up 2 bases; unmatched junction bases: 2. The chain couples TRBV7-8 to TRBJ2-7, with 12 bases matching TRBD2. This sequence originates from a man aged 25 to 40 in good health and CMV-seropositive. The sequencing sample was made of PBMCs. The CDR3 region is CASSLAASGGAYEQYF. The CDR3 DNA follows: TGTGCCAGCAGCTTAGCCGCTAGCGGGGGGGCCTACGAGCAGTACTTC.